These 10 T cell receptor beta chains came from one sample sequenced in a study of radiation and T cells in renal cell carcinoma. Time point: baseline pretreatment blood. As for treatment: 15 Gy SBRT to primary tumor, nephrectomy 4 weeks later. The data were produced by immunoSEQ multiplex PCR, yet TCRdb's version contains in-frame clones alone and is incomplete. The sample has approximately 110,000 clones, roughly 85% seen once. The sequences come from blood, collected from a patient whose treatment included radiotherapy and nephrectomy. The receptors shown here come from an older woman with renal cell carcinoma.

The V call is TRBV5-4, the J call TRBJ2-3; 7 nucleotides agree with TRBD1. The germline V gene encodes CDR1 SGHNT and CDR2 YYREEE (reference sequence). This CDR3 contains 14 residues. The V segment lost 5 bases and the J segment 5 bases; nucleotides outside the gene matches: 8. As DNA, the CDR3 is TGTGCCAGCAGGGAAGGGACAGTTATAGATACGCAGTATTTT. Protein: CASREGTVIDTQYF.

This sequence joins TRBV11-3 and TRBJ2-5, with D perhaps matching TRBD1 (5 bases). The CDR3 spans 15 residues. Germline V CDR1 and CDR2: SGHNT, YENEEA. The V and J ends lost 1 base and 1 base respectively, with 10 bases between them. The CDR3 sequence is CASSLGSGFQETQYF. In nucleotides, the CDR3 is TGTGCCAGCAGCTTAGGGTCAGGGTTCCAAGAGACCCAGTACTTC.

V and J are TRBV2 and TRBJ2-7; D perhaps matches TRBD2 (6 bases). This CDR3 contains 16 residues. With 2 bases removed from V and 0 bases from J, the gap between germline ends came to 14 bases. CDR1 is SNHLY and CDR2 is FYNNEI in the germline V gene. Written as DNA, the CDR3 is TGTGCCAGCAGTGAACCCGCTAGCGCGAGCTCCTACGAGCAGTACTTC. It codes for CASSEPASASSYEQYF.

J is TRBJ1-1 and V is TRBV6-4; D may be TRBD1 (5 bases). V lost 3 bases to trimming and J lost 7 bases, with 15 bases between them. The CDR3 is 14 residues long. CDR1 and CDR2 from the germline V gene are MRHNA and SNTAGT. This CDR3 reads CASSEEEGLGEAFF. The CDR3 DNA is TGTGCCAGCAGTGAGGAGGAGGGGTTGGGTGAAGCTTTCTTT.

CDR3 sequence: CASSQGSRASTGTSLGELFF. The CDR3 coding sequence is TGTGCCAGCAGCCAAGGTAGTAGGGCATCTACCGGGACTTCCCTAGGGGAGCTGTTTTTT. The rearrangement links TRBV4-2 to TRBJ2-2, with TRBD2 as a possible D gene (6 bases). CDR3 length: 20 residues. CDR1 and CDR2 from the germline V gene are LGHNA and YNFKEQ. V lost 1 base and J lost 8, with 29 bases in between.

The rearrangement uses TRBV29-1 and TRBJ2-3; D uncertain. Germline loops: CDR1 SQVTM, CDR2 ANQGSEA. Trimming took 3 bases from V and 4 from J, leaving 11 bases between them. The CDR3 is 13 residues long. The CDR3 protein is CSVDTDPADTQYF. CDR3 DNA sequence: TGCAGCGTTGATACGGATCCCGCAGATACGCAGTATTTT.

This CDR3 reads CASSPGLSTDTQYF. The DNA for the CDR3 is TGCGCCAGCAGCCCGGGACTTAGCACAGATACGCAGTATTTT. The chain links TRBV4-1 to TRBJ2-3; the D gene is possibly TRBD2 (6 bases). CDR3 length equals 14 residues. V lost 4 bases to trimming and J lost 0 bases, with 8 bases between them. Germline loops: CDR1 MGHRA, CDR2 YSYEKL.

The chain carries TRBV4-1 and TRBJ2-1; tentatively, D is TRBD2 (5 bases). Trimming removed 7 bases at V and 0 bases at J, with 16 bases between. The germline gives CDR1 MGHRA, CDR2 YSYEKL. The length of the CDR3 is 16 residues. CDR3 sequence reads: CASTSDGESSYNEQFF. The CDR3 bases are TGCGCCAGCACCTCAGACGGGGAGAGCTCCTACAATGAGCAGTTCTTC.

The chain recombines TRBV28 with TRBJ2-7, with D hard to call. CDR1 MDHEN and CDR2 SYDVKM come from the germline V gene. V was cut by 0 bases and J by 2 bases, with 11 bases left in between. The CDR3 has 15 residues. The CDR3 sequence is CASSLWDGLPYEQYF. CDR3 nucleotides: TGTGCCAGCAGTTTATGGGATGGGTTGCCCTACGAGCAGTACTTC.

This chain joins TRBV19 and TRBJ1-5; perhaps TRBD1 as D (5 bases). V shed 5 bases and J shed 9 bases, with 29 bases lying between them. The germline V gene has CDR1 LNHDA and CDR2 SQIVND (reference sequence). The CDR3 extends over 18 amino acids. The CDR3: CASSDHPGPTGPQGPQHF. In DNA form, the CDR3 reads TGTGCCAGTAGTGACCATCCGGGACCCACAGGCCCCCAGGGGCCCCAGCATTTT.